This T cell receptor (beta chain) was obtained from a study of T cells in Graves' hyperthyroidism and ophthalmopathy (dated by TCRdb to between 2018 and 2020). Study-level background: Peripheral blood was collected at initial diagnosis, before any treatment. To identify TCR V-J signatures that set the groups apart, the researchers used a discovery cohort of 90 to 100 patients, made up of 40 to 45 with Graves' ophthalmopathy and around 58 with stable Graves' hyperthyroidism. Prospective prediction of ophthalmopathy was tested in an independent validation cohort consisting of some 20 hyperthyroidism patients and approximately 16 patients who later progressed to ophthalmopathy. The roughly 100 discovery patients were randomly divided into training and test sets at a 7:3 ratio. The study also compared thyroid tissue and blood T-cell repertoires from about 6 Graves' hyperthyroidism patients. Once sampling was done, hyperthyroidism patients were given methimazole at a starting dose of 30 mg daily, whereas ophthalmopathy patients were given high-dose intravenous methylprednisolone. The paper reports TCR Vbeta CDR3 sequencing of roughly 140 peripheral blood samples: approximately 43 ophthalmopathy, approximately 74 hyperthyroidism and around 17 progressor patients. Study-wide findings and limitations: In validation, the model predicted progression to ophthalmopathy with 65% to 71% sensitivity and about 72% specificity, a median of roughly seven months before onset. No statistical method was used to fix the sample size in advance, and group allocation was not hidden from the investigators. Most expanded thyroid clonotypes (frequency above 0.001) were also detected in blood, suggesting blood repertoires may reflect thyroid immune responses. A model built on a 13 V-J signature distinguished ophthalmopathy from stable hyperthyroidism, reaching roughly 88% sensitivity and about 81% specificity in cross-validation and 80%/75% in testing.

Stable Graves' hyperthyroidism was defined as the absence of progression to ophthalmopathy over 18 months of follow-up. Hyperthyroidism patients were newly diagnosed, had a disease duration of under 2 months, and were aged 18 to 65 years. Exclusion was applied to patients with uncontrolled infections, other autoimmune diseases, pregnancy or lactation. Diagnoses relied on clinical symptoms, serum thyroxine and TRAb, thyroid ultrasound and orbital computed tomography. PBMCs were separated from 8 to 10 ml of fresh peripheral blood using Ficoll-Paque density gradient centrifugation. Total RNA was extracted with Trizol reagent, and quality was checked on an Agilent 2100 Bioanalyzer. This clonotype was recorded a few times. The clone's antigen remains unknown. Base-call qualities are not available, and no considerably larger clone is one nucleotide away. The TCR beta CDR3 regions were amplified from the RNA transcripts. For the first round of RT-PCR on the TCR CDR3, the HTBI primer set was used together with the Qiagen OneStep RT-PCR kit. Libraries were constructed in a second round of multiplex PCR, after which size selection and purification were performed. Paired-end sequencing of the libraries was performed with 100 bp reads on an Illumina HiSeq2000. The original pipeline was this. SOAPnuke was used to process the raw data, with reads discarded if the reads contained adapters or uncalled bases, had a mean Phred below 15, or lacked an exact constant-primer or identifier match. High-quality paired reads were merged using COPE v1.2.5, and each unique nucleotide sequence was defined as a clonotype. MiTCR v1.1 was used to align the clonotypes against IMGT TRBV, TRBD and TRBJ reference segments. Only V-J combinations with frequency above 0.0001, covering 99.2% of repertoires, were analysed. The TCS score was defined as F50 (clonal expansion) divided by E x V (chaos), with BLOSUM62-based TCRdist calculated between CDR3 peptides within each V-J. Welch's t-statistics and random forest reduced 500 to 550 V-J features to roughly 13, which were used in a naive Bayes classifier (R e1071). Clones were called with MiXCR by TCRdb after fastp trimmed the public reads at Q25, and only in-frame beta chains were retained. Each record represents a unique CDR3 protein, reported with the most common genes and DNA among its rows. TCRdb, not the original authors, processed these V and J calls. The sample records about 720,000 distinct CDR3 sequences, approximately 16% of which are singletons. The ten top clones hold around 7.7% of the sample.

The sequence was collected from a man in his late teens or twenties with Graves' hyperthyroidism. Sequencing was done on a sample of blood.

The nucleotide sequence reads TGTGCCAGCAGCCCATGGCGGTCGCTAAGGACCCAGTACTTC. Its protein is CASSPWRSLRTQYF. The chain links TRBV7-9 with TRBJ2-5; the D gene is not confidently resolved. Per the germline V gene (reference sequence), SEHNR is the CDR1 and FQNEAQ is the CDR2. V is pared back by 5 bases and J by 7 bases, with 17 bases lying between the germline termini. Including cysteine and phenylalanine, the CDR3 has 14 amino acids. The only DNA kept is the CDR3, 42 bases in frame from the first base.